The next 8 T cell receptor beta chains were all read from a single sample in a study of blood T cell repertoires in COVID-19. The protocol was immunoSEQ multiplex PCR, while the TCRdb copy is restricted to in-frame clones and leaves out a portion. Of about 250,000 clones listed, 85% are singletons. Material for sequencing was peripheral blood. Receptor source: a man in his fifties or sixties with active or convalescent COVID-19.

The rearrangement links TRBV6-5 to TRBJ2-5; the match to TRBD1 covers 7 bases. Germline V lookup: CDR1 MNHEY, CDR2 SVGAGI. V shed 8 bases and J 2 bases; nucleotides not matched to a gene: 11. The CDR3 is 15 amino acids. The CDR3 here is CASCCSGQAQETQYF. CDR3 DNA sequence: TGTGCCAGCTGCTGCTCCGGACAGGCACAAGAGACCCAGTACTTC.

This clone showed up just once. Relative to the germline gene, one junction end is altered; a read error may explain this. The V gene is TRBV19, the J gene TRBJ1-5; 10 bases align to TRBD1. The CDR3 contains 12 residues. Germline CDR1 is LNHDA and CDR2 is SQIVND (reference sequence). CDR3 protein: CASSIPAGTGVF. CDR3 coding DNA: TGTGCCAGTAGTATACCCGCCGGGACAGGGGTATTT.

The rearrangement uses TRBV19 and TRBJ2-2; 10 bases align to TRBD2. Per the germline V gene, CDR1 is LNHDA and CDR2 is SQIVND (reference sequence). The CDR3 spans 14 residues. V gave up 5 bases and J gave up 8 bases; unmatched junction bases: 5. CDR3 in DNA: TGTGCCAGTAGTGGGTCACTAGCGGGAGGGGAGCTGTTTTTT. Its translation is CASSGSLAGGELFF.

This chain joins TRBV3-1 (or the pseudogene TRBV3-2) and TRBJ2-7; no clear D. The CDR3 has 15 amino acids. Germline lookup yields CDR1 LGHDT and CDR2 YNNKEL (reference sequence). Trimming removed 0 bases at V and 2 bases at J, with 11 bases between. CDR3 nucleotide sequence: TGTGCCAGCAGCCAAGAATCGGGTCCCCCCTACGAGCAGTACTTC. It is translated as CASSQESGPPYEQYF.

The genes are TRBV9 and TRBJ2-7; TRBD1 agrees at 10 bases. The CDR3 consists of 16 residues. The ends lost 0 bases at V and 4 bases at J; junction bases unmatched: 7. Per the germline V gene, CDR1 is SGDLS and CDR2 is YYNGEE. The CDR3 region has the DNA TGTGCCAGCAGCGTAGACCCCGGGACAGGGGATTACGAGCAGTACTTC. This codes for CASSVDPGTGDYEQYF.

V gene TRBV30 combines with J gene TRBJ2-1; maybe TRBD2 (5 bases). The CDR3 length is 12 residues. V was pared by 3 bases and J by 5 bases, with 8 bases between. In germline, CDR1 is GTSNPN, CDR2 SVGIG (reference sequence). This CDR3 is CAWRRGNNEQFF. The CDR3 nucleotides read TGTGCCTGGAGGAGAGGGAACAATGAGCAGTTCTTC. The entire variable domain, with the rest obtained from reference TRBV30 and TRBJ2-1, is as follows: SQTIHQWPATLVQPVGSPLSLECTVEGTSNPNLYWYRQAAGRGLQLLFYSVGIGQISSEVPQNLSASRPQDRQFILSSKKLLLSDSGFYLCAWRRGNNEQFFGPGTRLTVL.

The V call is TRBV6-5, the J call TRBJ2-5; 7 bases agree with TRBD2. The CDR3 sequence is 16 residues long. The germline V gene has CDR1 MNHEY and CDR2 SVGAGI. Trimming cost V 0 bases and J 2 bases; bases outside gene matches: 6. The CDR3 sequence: CASSYSSGRGQETQYF. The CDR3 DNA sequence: TGTGCCAGCAGTTACTCGTCGGGGAGGGGACAAGAGACCCAGTACTTC.

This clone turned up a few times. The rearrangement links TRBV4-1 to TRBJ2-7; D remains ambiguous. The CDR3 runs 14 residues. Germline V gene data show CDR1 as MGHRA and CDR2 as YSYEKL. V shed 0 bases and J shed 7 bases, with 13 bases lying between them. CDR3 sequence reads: CASSQDLEWWEQYF. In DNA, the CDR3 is TGCGCCAGCAGCCAAGATCTGGAGTGGTGGGAGCAGTACTTC.